The 12 T cell receptor beta chains listed next were all sequenced from one sample in a study of CD8 T cells in ankylosing spondylitis. Whole-study results and caveats: The study identified a TCR beta motif of several highly homologous variants that appeared characteristic of ankylosing spondylitis blood.

Which antigens these TCRs recognize remains unknown. TCRdb processed the 5' RACE reads anew with MiXCR; each CDR3 protein has one entry. The table has 800,000 to 900,000 distinct CDR3 sequences, roughly 12% seen once. Sequenced: blood, either unsorted or a sorted T cell fraction (not recorded which). These receptors were obtained from a male donor with ankylosing spondylitis.

The chain is built from TRBV6-2 or TRBV6-3 and TRBJ1-2; 10 bases line up with TRBD1. The V gene end was trimmed by 5 bases and the J gene end by 2 bases; junction bases not matched to a gene: 11. The CDR3 is 17 amino acids. Germline CDR1 reads MNHEY; CDR2 reads SVGEGT. In DNA form, the CDR3 reads TGTGCCAGCAGTGTCCGGGACAGGGGTCACGGAAACTATGGCTACACCTTC. This translates into CASSVRDRGHGNYGYTF.

The rearrangement joins TRBV18 to TRBJ1-2; D gene uncertain. The CDR3 is 14 residues long. Deletions cut 0 bases from V and 1 base from J, with 6 bases between. Germline CDR1 and CDR2: KGHSH and LQKENI. CDR3 sequence: CASSPPSSNYGYTF. DNA of the CDR3: TGTGCCAGCTCACCACCTTCCAGTAACTATGGCTACACCTTC. Based on the CDR3 plus reference TRBV18 and TRBJ1-2, the full variable domain is NAGVMQNPRHLVRRRGQEARLRCSPMKGHSHVYWYRQLPEEGLKFMVYLQKENIIDESGMPKERFSAEFPKEGPSILRIQQVVRGDSAAYFCASSPPSSNYGYTFGSGTRLTVV.

The chain links TRBV12-3 or TRBV12-4 to TRBJ1-2; 7 bases line up with TRBD1. The V gene end was trimmed by 1 base and the J gene end by 4 bases; junction bases not matched to a gene: 6. The CDR3 spans 15 residues. The CDR3 protein is CASSLGYRTGYGYTF. CDR3 nucleotides: TGTGCCAGCAGTTTAGGCTACAGGACAGGCTATGGCTACACCTTC.

There are a few counts of this clonotype. The chain joins TRBV27 to TRBJ2-1; 9 nucleotides agree with TRBD2. The CDR3 runs 16 residues. In germline, CDR1 is MNHEY, CDR2 SMNVEV (reference sequence). Unmatched junction bases numbered 7, after V lost 2 bases and J lost 5 bases. The CDR3 DNA reads as TGTGCCAGCAGTTTAAAACGCGGGAGGGTAAACAATGAGCAGTTCTTC. Translating it yields CASSLKRGRVNNEQFF.

The V call is TRBV15, the J call TRBJ1-2; possible D gene TRBD1, 6 bases. The CDR3 runs 13 residues. Trimming shortened V by 1 base and J by 12 bases, and 15 bases separated the two germline ends. Germline V gene data show CDR1 as LNHNV and CDR2 as YYDKDF (reference sequence). The CDR3 sequence is CATSRVRDIGHTF. CDR3 nucleotides: TGTGCCACCAGCAGAGTGCGGGACATAGGGCACACCTTC.

This clonotype was detected a few times. CDR3 sequence: CASSHGTLAGGGETQYF. CDR3 nucleotide sequence: TGTGCCAGCAGTCACGGGACACTAGCGGGAGGCGGGGAGACCCAGTACTTC. The rearrangement links TRBV4-2 to TRBJ2-5; 12 nucleotides match TRBD2. This CDR3 spans 17 amino acids. The germline CDR1 and CDR2 sequences are LGHNA and YNFKEQ. Trimming took 6 bases from V and 5 from J; bases not matched to a gene: 13.

This clonotype appeared many times. A much larger clone lies one base from this, so it may be a read error. This rearrangement joins TRBV6-5 to TRBJ2-3; tentative D call: TRBD2 (6 bases). V gave up 2 bases and J gave up 8 bases, with 8 bases separating them. The CDR3 is 12 residues long. Germline CDR1 reads MNHEY; CDR2 reads SVGAGI. The CDR3 sequence is CASSYGGGTQYF. The CDR3 DNA reads TGTGCCAGCAGTTACGGGGGAGGTACGCAGTATTTT.

The chain carries TRBV5-1 and TRBJ2-1; 8 bases agree with TRBD2. The CDR3 is made up of 16 amino acids. With V trimmed by 0 bases and J by 7 bases, 9 bases remained unmatched. Germline-derived CDR1 and CDR2 are SGHRS and YFSETQ. The CDR3 protein is CASSLAGRGGNNEQFF. CDR3 sequence (DNA): TGCGCCAGCAGCTTGGCCGGGAGGGGAGGAAATAATGAGCAGTTCTTC.

In this sample, this clonotype turned up once. The rearrangement uses TRBV5-1 and TRBJ2-1; the D is unclear. CDR1 is SGHRS and CDR2 is YFSETQ in the germline V gene. Trimming took off 2 bases at V and 7 bases at J, with 13 bases between the two ends. CDR3 size: 14 residues. The DNA for the CDR3 is TGCGCCAGCAGCTTAAGGAGTTTCGGTAATGAGCAGTTCTTC. Translating gives CASSLRSFGNEQFF.

The chain links TRBV7-9 to TRBJ1-2; D remains unclear. Germline V gene lookup returns CDR1 SEHNR and CDR2 FQNEAQ (reference sequence). The CDR3 consists of 15 residues. V was shortened by 3 bases and J by 1 base, with 12 bases between the two germline ends. The CDR3 protein is CASSLEWTDNYGYTF. The CDR3 DNA sequence: TGTGCCAGCAGCTTGGAATGGACGGATAACTATGGCTACACCTTC.

J is TRBJ2-3 and V is TRBV28; a weak D match, TRBD1 (5 bases). Trimming left V 2 bases short and J 6 bases short, with 9 bases between. CDR3 length: 13 residues. Looked up from germline, CDR1 is MDHEN and CDR2 is SYDVKM. CDR3 residues: CASSLAGHDTQYF. CDR3 DNA: TGTGCCAGCAGTTTAGCCGGACACGATACGCAGTATTTT. Complete variable domain (other parts from reference TRBV28 and TRBJ2-3): DVKVTQSSRYLVKRTGEKVFLECVQDMDHENMFWYRQDPGLGLRLIYFSYDVKMKEKGDIPEGYSVSREKKERFSLILESASTNQTSMYLCASSLAGHDTQYFGPGTRLTVL.

The sample holds many counts of this clonotype. The chain joins TRBV12-3 or TRBV12-4 to TRBJ1-2; perhaps TRBD1 as D (6 bases). V was trimmed by 5 bases and J by 4 bases, leaving 11 bases between them. This CDR3 has 13 amino acids. This chain's CDR3 is CASSPQGTYGYTF. CDR3 bases: TGTGCCAGCAGTCCCCAGGGGACCTATGGCTACACCTTC.